These T cell receptor beta chains were read from a single sample in a study of blood T cells in healthy people across ages. TCRdb redid the calling of the 5' RACE reads with MiXCR, one entry per CDR3 protein. The repertoire holds 1.5 million to 2 million distinct CDR3 sequences, with about 35% as singletons. Sequencing was done on a sample of blood. These receptor sequences come from a woman between 25 and 40 years old in good health. Both conserved end residues are part of each CDR3. Fields, in order: CDR3 protein, V gene.

CDR3: CASSPDNYNEQFF; V: TRBV3-1
CDR3: CASSQPEKGTGTDTQYF; V: TRBV4-2
CDR3: CASSQVGQGVVLTF; V: TRBV4-1
CDR3: CASSPSGLAGAEQYF; V: TRBV18
CDR3: CASSNHGTDTEAFF; V: TRBV6-6
CDR3: CSVDSGYTDTQYF; V: TRBV29-1
CDR3: CASSLGHTYNEQFF; V: TRBV28
CDR3: CASSWGDRGLGQETQYF; V: TRBV5-5
CDR3: CASSLMGQGGKLFF; V: TRBV7-9
CDR3: CSARDRVGQPQHF; V: TRBV20-1
CDR3: CASSPAISRGNEQFF; V: TRBV28
CDR3: CSASPTGDIQYF; V: TRBV20-1
CDR3: CSATLGEETQYF; V: TRBV20-1
CDR3: CASREAATNEKLFF; V: TRBV10-2
CDR3: CASSQGGAGYGYTF; V: TRBV3-1
CDR3: CATSDFSGLNNEQFF; V: TRBV24-1
CDR3: CASSLLHSAGGIAKNIQYF; V: TRBV11-2
CDR3: CATRSSGNTIYF; V: TRBV6-5
CDR3: CASETGVPGTEAFF; V: TRBV6-2/TRBV6-3
CDR3: CASSWDITYEQYF; V: TRBV5-1
CDR3: CASSQEFSGGADEQFF; V: TRBV4-2
CDR3: CASSVADTGRQETQYF; V: TRBV9
CDR3: CASRDSGGTYNEQFF; V: TRBV2
CDR3: CASSHASQETQYF; V: TRBV4-1
CDR3: CATSSGNSNQPQHF; V: TRBV15
CDR3: CSVAETGIFQPQHF; V: TRBV29-1
CDR3: CASSDLAASYEQYF; V: TRBV2
CDR3: CAWSVGQDSGNTIYF; V: TRBV30
CDR3: CACSQGLARETQYF; V: TRBV6-5
CDR3: CASSQWDRGFGAEAFF; V: TRBV3-1
CDR3: CASSHYSPRTDTQYF; V: TRBV23-1
CDR3: CATGTTGTVRLDTQYF; V: TRBV15
CDR3: CAISEFGSGSSYNEQFF; V: TRBV10-3
CDR3: CASSPTRGKGKDTQYF; V: TRBV14
CDR3: CASSVGTGLVSSEQFF; V: TRBV28